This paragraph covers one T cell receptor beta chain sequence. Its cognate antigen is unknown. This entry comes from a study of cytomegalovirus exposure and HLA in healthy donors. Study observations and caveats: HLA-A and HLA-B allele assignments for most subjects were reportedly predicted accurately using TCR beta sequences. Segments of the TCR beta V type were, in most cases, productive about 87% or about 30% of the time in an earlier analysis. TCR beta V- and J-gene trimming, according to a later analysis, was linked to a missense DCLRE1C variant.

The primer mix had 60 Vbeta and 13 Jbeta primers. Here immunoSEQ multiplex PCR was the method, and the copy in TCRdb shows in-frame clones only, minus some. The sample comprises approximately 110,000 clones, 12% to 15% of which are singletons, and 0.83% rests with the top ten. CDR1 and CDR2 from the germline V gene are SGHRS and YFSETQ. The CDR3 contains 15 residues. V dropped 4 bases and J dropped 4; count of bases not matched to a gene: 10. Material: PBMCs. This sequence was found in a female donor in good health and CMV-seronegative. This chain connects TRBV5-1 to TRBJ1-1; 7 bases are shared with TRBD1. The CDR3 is CASSPDRVSTTEAFF. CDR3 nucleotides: TGCGCCAGCAGCCCTGACAGGGTTTCGACCACTGAAGCTTTCTTT.